This passage covers 14 T cell receptor beta chains from one sample sequenced in a study of blood T cells in healthy people across ages. Primed by a sample-barcoded 5' primer and a J-beta primer mix, a second PCR proceeded for 7 to 11 cycles. TCRdb used MiXCR to reprocess the 5' RACE reads, holding one entry per CDR3 protein. The sample includes fewer than 2 million distinct CDR3 sequences, 39% of them seen just once. The sequencing sample was made of blood. The receptors originated from a human donor in good health.

On this clonotype: One end of the junction is discordant with germline, which a read error may explain. The chain combines TRBV12-3 or TRBV12-4 with TRBJ1-5; 7 nucleotides agree with TRBD1. The CDR3 length is 14 residues. The CDR3 DNA sequence: TGTGCCAGCAGCACAGGGGATAGCAATCAGCCCCGGCATTTT. Protein: CASSTGDSNQPRHF.

V usage is TRBV4-2 and J usage is TRBJ2-1, with D perhaps TRBD2 (6 bases). Per the germline V gene, CDR1 is LGHNA and CDR2 is YNFKEQ. The V end was cut by 0 bases, the J end by 7 bases, with 16 bases between. The CDR3 is 16 residues long. The CDR3 spells CASSQDPSVAGNEQFF. The CDR3 DNA sequence: TGTGCCAGCAGCCAAGACCCTAGCGTTGCCGGGAATGAGCAGTTCTTC.

The chain carries TRBV4-2 and TRBJ2-7, with a possible D match to TRBD2 (5 bases). Germline CDR1 LGHNA, CDR2 YNFKEQ. Trimming took 0 bases from V and 2 from J, leaving 14 bases between them. The CDR3 is 16 amino acids. The CDR3 region is CASSQDVGFGTYEQYF. The DNA for the CDR3 is TGTGCCAGCAGCCAAGATGTAGGCTTCGGGACCTACGAGCAGTACTTC.

J is TRBJ1-1 and V is TRBV25-1; the D gene is possibly TRBD1 (6 bases). The length of the CDR3 is 16 residues. The germline V and J ends were trimmed by 5 bases and 5 bases, with 21 bases remaining between them. CDR1 and CDR2 (germline): MGHDK, SYGVNS. The CDR3 DNA reads TGTGCCAGCAGTCCCCGGGACCTCCACAGGGTGACTGAAGCTTTCTTT. This sequence encodes CASSPRDLHRVTEAFF.

This clonotype was seen only once. The chain links TRBV7-9 to TRBJ2-3, with D possibly TRBD2 on 5 matching bases. This CDR3 is built from 15 residues. Trimming removed 3 bases from V and 1 base from J, with 11 bases in between. Germline-derived CDR1 and CDR2 are SEHNR and FQNEAQ (reference sequence). CDR3 region: CASSFEGLGTDTQYF. The CDR3 region has the DNA TGTGCCAGCAGCTTTGAGGGCCTCGGCACAGATACGCAGTATTTT.

A few counts support this clonotype. The chain has TRBV7-6 and TRBJ1-2; the match to TRBD1 covers 12 bases. This CDR3 contains 17 residues. The V and J ends lost 5 bases and 8 bases, in that order; junction bases with no gene match: 15. Germline lookup yields CDR1 SGHVS and CDR2 FNYEAQ. CDR3 amino acids: CASSPLTGQGAYGGYTF. The CDR3 DNA is TGTGCCAGCAGCCCTTTGACGGGACAGGGGGCTTATGGGGGCTACACCTTC. The variable domain in full, completed from reference TRBV7-6 and TRBJ1-2, reads GAGVSQSPRYKVTKRGQDVALRCDPISGHVSLYWYRQALGQGPEFLTYFNYEAQQDKSGLPNDRFSAERPEGSISTLTIQRTEQRDSAMYRCASSPLTGQGAYGGYTFGSGTRLTVV.

The chain combines TRBV27 with TRBJ2-5; 7 bases match TRBD2. Germline CDR1 and CDR2: MNHEY and SMNVEV (reference sequence). The length of the CDR3 is 15 residues. V was clipped by 4 bases and J by 5 bases; unmatched bases: 10. The CDR3 DNA reads as TGTGCCAGCAGTTCGTACGCGCGGGGAGGGGAGACCCAGTACTTC. It specifies CASSSYARGGETQYF.

On this clonotype: A much larger clone sits a single nucleotide away, making a read error possible. The genes are TRBV7-2 and TRBJ2-1; maybe TRBD2 (6 bases). Germline values: CDR1 SGHTA, CDR2 FQGNSA. The CDR3 runs to 11 residues. CDR3 nucleotide sequence: TGTGCCAGCAGCCAAGGAGGGGAGCAGTGCTTC. The encoded protein is CASSQGGEQCF.

This clonotype was counted only a few times. An end of the junction does not agree with germline; a read error may underlie this. The V gene is TRBV2, the J gene TRBJ2-1; D is undetermined. The CDR3 runs to 14 residues. Germline loops: CDR1 SNHLY, CDR2 FYNNEI. The CDR3 here is CASGDISSFNEQFF. CDR3 sequence (DNA): TGTGCCAGCGGTGACATTAGCTCTTTCAATGAGCAGTTCTTC.

This chain uses TRBV5-4 with TRBJ2-4; D not certain. Per germline, CDR1 SGHNT and CDR2 YYREEE (reference sequence). V gave up 4 bases and J gave up 13 bases, with 24 bases separating them. CDR3 length: 15 residues. The chain's CDR3 is CASSLGRAQNHEQYF. CDR3 in DNA: TGTGCCAGCAGCCTCGGACGCGCCCAAAACCATGAGCAGTACTTC.

This rearrangement joins TRBV4-3 to TRBJ1-2; 8 positions match TRBD1. Germline lookup yields CDR1 LGHNA and CDR2 YSLEER. With V trimmed by 0 bases and J by 6 bases, 6 bases remained unmatched. The CDR3 totals 15 residues. The CDR3 DNA sequence: TGCGCCAGCAGCCAAGAGCTAGGGACAGGTCATGGCTACACCTTC. Amino acid sequence: CASSQELGTGHGYTF.

The CDR3: CASSFNTRYYTF. The CDR3 DNA reads as TGTGCCAGCAGCTTCAATACACGATACTACACCTTC. The chain links TRBV7-2 to TRBJ1-2; D not certain. The V gene's germline CDR1 is SGHTA and CDR2 FQGNSA. V was pared by 3 bases and J by 10 bases, with 12 bases between. This CDR3 has 12 amino acids. The full variable domain, rest sourced from reference TRBV7-2 and TRBJ1-2, is GAGVSQSPSNKVTEKGKDVELRCDPISGHTALYWYRQSLGQGLEFLIYFQGNSAPDKSGLPSDRFSAERTGGSVSTLTIQRTQQEDSAVYLCASSFNTRYYTFGSGTRLTVV.

This clonotype was seen a few times. The chain joins TRBV7-6 to TRBJ1-2, with D uncertain. V lost 4 bases and J lost 6, with 18 bases in between. CDR1 is SGHVS, CDR2 FNYEAQ, per germline. The CDR3 sequence is 15 residues long. CDR3 coding DNA: TGTGCCAGCAGCTCGGACCCGGCCACGGGTAATGGCTACACCTTC. This sequence encodes CASSSDPATGNGYTF.

This chain connects TRBV4-3 to TRBJ1-2, with 7 bases fitting TRBD1. CDR3 length: 16 residues. Germline V lookup: CDR1 LGHNA, CDR2 YSLEER. V shed 0 bases, J shed 5 bases, and the junction held 9 bases outside the gene matches. CDR3 sequence (DNA): TGCGCCAGCAGCCAAGATCCCGGGACAGTAAATTATGGCTACACCTTC. Translated, it gives CASSQDPGTVNYGYTF.